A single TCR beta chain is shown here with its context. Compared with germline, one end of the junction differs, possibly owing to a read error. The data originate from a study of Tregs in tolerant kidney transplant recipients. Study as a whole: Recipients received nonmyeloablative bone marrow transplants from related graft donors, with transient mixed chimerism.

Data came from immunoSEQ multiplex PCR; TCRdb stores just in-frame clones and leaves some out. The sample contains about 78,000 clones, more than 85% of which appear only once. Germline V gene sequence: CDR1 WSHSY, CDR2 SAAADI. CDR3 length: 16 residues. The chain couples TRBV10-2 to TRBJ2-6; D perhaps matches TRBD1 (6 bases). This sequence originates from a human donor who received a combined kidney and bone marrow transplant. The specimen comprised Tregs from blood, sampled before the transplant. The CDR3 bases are TGCGCCAGTTTACAGGGAAGGAACCCTGGGGCCAACGTCCCGACTTTC. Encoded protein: CASLQGRNPGANVPTF.